The 2 T cell receptor beta chains below come from one sample, sequenced in a study of T cell clusters in autoimmune cytopenias. TRB rearrangements were amplified by touch-down multiplex PCR with mixed TRB-A/B primers. TCRdb reanalyzed the multiplex PCR reads, giving one entry per CDR3 protein sequence and no DNA. The listing records around 7,700 distinct CDR3 sequences. Each sample's input was around 250 ng genomic DNA, roughly 38,000 genome equivalents. The same data also contributed to another study, on T cell repertoires in aging, cancer and after chemotherapy.

The sample consisted of peripheral blood. These receptors were taken from a human donor in good health.

Measured by frequency, this clonotype is medium-sized (0.01 to 0.1%). This sequence joins TRBV30 and TRBJ1-5; TCRdb's D call of TRBD1 is untestable without DNA. CDR3 size: 13 residues. Germline V gives CDR1 GTSNPN, CDR2 SVGIG (reference sequence). CDR3 protein: CAWSTGGRQPQHF.

CDR3 in amino acids: CSAHQGGSGYTF. V usage is TRBV29-1 and J usage is TRBJ1-2. The CDR3 spans 12 residues. Germline CDR1 and CDR2: SQVTM and ANQGSEA. Complete variable domain (other parts from reference TRBV29-1 and TRBJ1-2): SAVISQKPSRDICQRGTSLTIQCQVDSQVTMMFWYRQQPGQSLTLIATANQGSEATYESGFVIDKFPISRPNLTFSTLTVSNMSPEDSSIYLCSAHQGGSGYTFGSGTRLTVV.